This paragraph covers one T cell receptor (beta chain) sequence. What this receptor recognizes is not known. Qualities for individual bases were not recorded, and no much larger clone is one base off. The germline V and J ends show losses of 1 base and 4 bases respectively, and no gene match explains 12 bases of the junction. Sequences LGHDT (CDR1) and YNNKEL (CDR2) are obtained from the germline V gene (reference sequence). Measured from the cysteine to the phenylalanine, the CDR3 is 18 residues long. Just the 54-base CDR3 DNA is kept, in frame starting at base 1. This entry is derived from a study of blood T cell repertoires in COVID-19 (dated by TCRdb to the early 2020s). Concerning the study at large: Collaborator samples came from the United States, Italy and Spain and covered acute and convalescent phases of COVID-19. The samples were drawn from the first 160 participants of the ongoing ImmuneRACE study and from over 950 subjects provided by 6 global collaborators. Nearly every sample came with metadata listing a de-identified subject ID, COVID-19 status, age in years and sex. Deeply sampled blood TCRbeta repertoires from subjects exposed to, actively infected with, or recovered from COVID-19 were included in the dataset. Where available, HLA class I and class II types were taken from metadata supplied by the sample provider and were not determined by assay-based typing. The prospective study material was composed of cDNA or gDNA derived from T cells, B-cell-depleted T cells, or PBMCs. The repertoires were released in a freely available public database meant as a resource for research on the immune response to SARS-CoV-2. Paper-wide results and their limitations: The quantity of clinical and demographic metadata differed by source and by participant and was supplied without curation.

The collaborating institutions used their own protocols to collect whole blood in K2EDTA tubes. For TCRbeta analysis, collaborator samples were shipped as frozen whole blood, as isolated PBMCs, or as DNA extracted from either sample type. TCRbeta CDR3 regions were amplified from genomic DNA by means of the immunoSEQ Assay, a bias-controlled multiplex PCR. Turning to the authors' computational methods: Nucleated cell counts per sample were estimated from amplification of reference gene primers within the assay. To quantify the absolute abundance of each unique TCRbeta CDR3 rearrangement, sequence reads were collapsed and filtered. For each sample, productive Simpson clonality was calculated by taking the square root of Simpson's diversity index across productive rearrangements. Drawn from immuneACCESS, this table holds only the in-frame rearrangements with V and J called that TCRdb kept. Clones are partly lost; checked studies trace under half to an unresolved V gene and leave the rest unexplained. V, J and clone size are taken as reported in that table, and D and trimming were inferred from the DNA itself. In all, the sample holds 85,000 or so clones, and over 90% of those were seen once. The ten top clones hold less than 5% of the sample.

Here the chain combines TRBV3-1 (or the pseudogene TRBV3-2) and TRBJ2-7, and 11 bases in between align with TRBD2. This TCR derives from a human donor with active COVID-19. The donor label of this sample is uncertain. The sample was peripheral blood. The DNA is as follows: TGTGCCAGCAGCCAAGTTTTGGCTAGCGGGAGGCTCGGTTACGAGCAGTACTTC. This translates into CASSQVLASGRLGYEQYF.